Shown below are 31 T cell receptor beta chains from a single sample sequenced in a study of cytomegalovirus exposure and HLA in healthy donors. Here immunoSEQ multiplex PCR was the method, and the copy in TCRdb shows in-frame clones only, minus some. The repertoire includes over 250,000 clones, 80% to 90% of them detected once, and more than 0.8% sits in the top ten. Sequenced material: PBMCs. The receptors were sampled from a woman in her late teens or twenties in good health and CMV-seronegative.

In this sample, this clone turned up a few times. V gene TRBV9 combines with J gene TRBJ1-4; TRBD1 is a possible D gene (5 bases). This CDR3 spans 15 amino acids. Germline assignment: CDR1 SGDLS and CDR2 YYNGEE. The V gene lost 0 bases and the J gene lost 7 bases, with 13 bases spanning the gap. The CDR3 sequence is CASSVGQGISEKLFF. The CDR3 DNA follows: TGTGCCAGCAGCGTAGGCCAGGGTATTAGTGAAAAACTGTTTTTT.

This clone was detected a few times. The rearrangement uses TRBV30 and TRBJ1-5; D perhaps matches TRBD1 (5 bases). The CDR3 is 12 residues long. In germline, CDR1 is GTSNPN, CDR2 SVGIG (reference sequence). The V end was cut by 7 bases, the J end by 7 bases, with 14 bases between. The CDR3 is CAFTSGGQPQHF. The CDR3 coding sequence is TGTGCCTTTACCTCGGGGGGGCAGCCCCAGCATTTT.

The rearrangement joins TRBV18 to TRBJ2-4, with a tentative D call TRBD2 (5 bases). Trimming cost V 6 bases and J 5 bases, with 14 bases left between them. Germline CDR1 reads KGHSH; CDR2 reads LQKENI. The CDR3 is 14 amino acids. The CDR3 region is CASSPSRRENIQYF. The DNA for the CDR3 is TGTGCCAGCTCTCCCTCCCGGCGGGAAAACATTCAGTACTTC.

This clone was counted many times. The chain is built from TRBV29-1 and TRBJ2-1, with 8 nucleotides matching TRBD2. V was pared by 0 bases and J by 8 bases, with 9 bases of the junction left unmatched. The CDR3 spans 15 residues. Germline-derived CDR1 and CDR2 are SQVTM and ANQGSEA. The CDR3 DNA reads TGCAGCGTTGAAGATCTCGCGGGGGGAGGGGATGAGCAGTTCTTC. Translated: CSVEDLAGGGDEQFF.

This chain uses TRBV7-9 with TRBJ2-7; D might be TRBD1 (6 bases). Germline-derived CDR1 and CDR2 are SEHNR and FQNEAQ (reference sequence). The CDR3 has 15 amino acids. Trimming took off 5 bases at V and 3 bases at J, with 17 bases between the two ends. The CDR3 DNA reads as TGTGCCAGCAGCGCTACCGGGACAAGCTACTACGAGCAGTACTTC. Translated, it gives CASSATGTSYYEQYF.

The chain recombines TRBV2 with TRBJ2-1; 11 nucleotides match TRBD2. The germline V gene has CDR1 SNHLY and CDR2 FYNNEI. J was trimmed by 8 bases and V by 10 bases; bases with no gene match: 10. This CDR3 spans 14 amino acids. CDR3 loop: CAILAGGILDEQFF. The CDR3 bases are TGTGCCATTCTAGCGGGGGGCATTCTCGATGAGCAGTTCTTC.

This chain joins TRBV4-1 and TRBJ1-1, with TRBD1 matching 7 bases. V trimming: 1 base; J trimming: 3 bases; junction bases outside the gene matches: 5. Germline assignment: CDR1 MGHRA and CDR2 YSYEKL. The CDR3 has 15 residues. CDR3 coding DNA: TGCGCCAGCAGCCAAGGAGCCAGGGGGGACACTGAAGCTTTCTTT. Translated: CASSQGARGDTEAFF.

The chain is built from TRBV29-1 and TRBJ1-5; no clear D. The CDR3 sequence is 12 residues long. CDR1 and CDR2 from the germline V gene are SQVTM and ANQGSEA. Trimming pared 6 bases from V and 5 bases from J, leaving 11 bases between. CDR3 loop: CSVGENDQPQHF. CDR3 nucleotide sequence: TGCAGCGTAGGAGAAAATGATCAGCCCCAGCATTTT. Based on the CDR3 plus reference TRBV29-1 and TRBJ1-5, the full variable domain is SAVISQKPSRDICQRGTSLTIQCQVDSQVTMMFWYRQQPGQSLTLIATANQGSEATYESGFVIDKFPISRPNLTFSTLTVSNMSPEDSSIYLCSVGENDQPQHFGDGTRLSIL.

The V and J genes are TRBV19 and TRBJ1-2; TRBD1 is a possible D gene (5 bases). CDR3 length: 13 residues. Germline V gene sequence: CDR1 LNHDA, CDR2 SQIVND (reference sequence). Trimming took off 5 bases at V and 6 bases at J, with 13 bases between the two ends. CDR3 residues: CASSWGRFNGYTF. DNA for the CDR3: TGTGCCAGTAGTTGGGGCAGGTTCAATGGCTACACCTTC.

V and J are TRBV6-1 and TRBJ1-2, with a weak D call TRBD1 (6 bases). In germline, CDR1 is MNHNS, CDR2 SASEGT. The CDR3 loop spans 17 amino acids. Trimming took off 2 bases at V and 1 base at J, with 17 bases between the two ends. CDR3 sequence reads: CASSEMGRGGGNYGYTF. CDR3 bases: TGTGCCAGCAGTGAAATGGGGAGGGGAGGGGGTAACTATGGCTACACCTTC.

V gene TRBV19 combines with J gene TRBJ2-7, with 10 nucleotides matching TRBD1. Germline trimming cut 4 bases from V and 3 bases from J; bases unmatched to any gene: 9. From germline, CDR1 is LNHDA and CDR2 SQIVND (reference sequence). The CDR3 length is 16 residues. The CDR3 sequence is CASSTQLRDRGYEQYF. The CDR3 coding sequence is TGTGCCAGTAGTACTCAACTCCGGGACAGGGGCTACGAGCAGTACTTC.

V usage is TRBV5-1 and J usage is TRBJ1-5; 7 positions match TRBD1. In germline, CDR1 is SGHRS, CDR2 YFSETQ. This CDR3 comprises 15 residues. The trim removed 2 bases at V and 4 bases at J, leaving 6 bases unmatched. This CDR3 reads CASSFYPGGNQPQHF. CDR3 nucleotide sequence: TGCGCCAGCAGCTTCTATCCAGGGGGTAATCAGCCCCAGCATTTT.

This chain links TRBV13 with TRBJ2-3; 7 bases align to TRBD1. Germline CDR1 and CDR2: PRHDT and FYEKMQ (reference sequence). Trimming removed 4 bases from V and 2 bases from J; junction bases left unmatched: 9. The CDR3 is made up of 16 amino acids. CDR3 sequence (DNA): TGTGCCAGCAGCTCCCGACAGGGCCATATCACAGATACGCAGTATTTT. It codes for CASSSRQGHITDTQYF.

The V and J genes are TRBV28 and TRBJ2-7; D is uncertain. Germline V gene sequence: CDR1 MDHEN, CDR2 SYDVKM. CDR3 length equals 11 residues. The ends were cut back, 5 bases at V and 6 bases at J, with 8 bases in the middle. The CDR3, as DNA: TGTGCCAGCAGTCAGATCGTCGAGCAGTACTTC. Protein: CASSQIVEQYF.

The chain links TRBV25-1 to TRBJ2-4; 11 bases line up with TRBD2. The CDR3 consists of 18 residues. Germline CDR1 is MGHDK and CDR2 is SYGVNS. V shed 0 bases and J 0 bases; nucleotides not matched to a gene: 4. CDR3 DNA: TGTGCCAGCAGTGAATATGTAGGACTAGCGGGAGCCAAAAACATTCAGTACTTC. The encoded protein is CASSEYVGLAGAKNIQYF.

DNA for the CDR3: TGTGCCAGCAGCTGGCGACTAGCGGGAGTTGGAGAGACCCAGTACTTC. Its protein is CASSWRLAGVGETQYF. V usage is TRBV7-8 and J usage is TRBJ2-5; 12 bases are a match to TRBD2. The CDR3 consists of 16 residues. From germline, CDR1 is SGHVS and CDR2 FQNEAQ. With 4 bases clipped from V and 4 bases from J, the junction kept 7 bases outside the gene matches.

The genes are TRBV30 and TRBJ2-1, with 8 bases fitting TRBD1. Germline V CDR1 and CDR2: GTSNPN, SVGIG (reference sequence). Trimming at V came to 5 bases and at J to 3 bases, leaving 6 bases not matched to a gene. CDR3 size: 14 residues. CDR3 protein: CAWGGQGLYNEQFF. The CDR3 DNA reads as TGTGCCTGGGGAGGACAGGGTCTCTACAATGAGCAGTTCTTC.

The chain links TRBV9 to TRBJ1-4; D might be TRBD1 (5 bases). Looked up from germline, CDR1 is SGDLS and CDR2 is YYNGEE. Trimming stripped 4 bases from V and 6 bases from J, with 16 bases between. The CDR3 totals 15 residues. CDR3: CASSTRDGRDEKLFF. CDR3 DNA sequence: TGTGCCAGCAGCACCCGGGACGGGAGGGATGAAAAACTGTTTTTT.

V is TRBV11-2 and J is TRBJ1-2; maybe TRBD1 (5 bases). Germline assignment: CDR1 SGHAT and CDR2 FQNNGV. V gave up 1 base and J gave up 5 bases, with 17 bases separating them. The CDR3 is made up of 16 amino acids. As DNA, the CDR3 is TGTGCCAGCAGCTTAGCCCCAGGCAGGGTGAATTATGGCTACACCTTC. This encodes CASSLAPGRVNYGYTF.

The chain carries TRBV28 and TRBJ1-2; no reliable D call. This CDR3 is built from 13 residues. Germline V CDR1 and CDR2: MDHEN, SYDVKM. V was trimmed by 5 bases and J by 4 bases, leaving 11 bases between them. The CDR3 nucleotides read TGTGCCAGCAGTCCGTCCGAGATCTATGGCTACACCTTC. Protein sequence: CASSPSEIYGYTF.

As for this clone: The same CDR3 arises from other DNA sequences in this sample as well. CDR3 region: CASSQGQGAWIYGYTF. Here the CDR3 DNA reads TGCGCCAGCAGCCAAGGACAGGGGGCATGGATCTATGGCTACACCTTC. The chain couples TRBV4-3 to TRBJ1-2; 10 bases fit TRBD1. The CDR3 contains 16 residues. Germline assignment: CDR1 LGHNA and CDR2 YSLEER. V trimming: 1 base; J trimming: 4 bases; junction bases outside the gene matches: 6.

The chain couples TRBV5-1 to TRBJ2-3; 7 nucleotides align to TRBD1. Trimming removed 4 bases from V and 1 base from J; junction bases left unmatched: 3. Germline CDR1 reads SGHRS; CDR2 reads YFSETQ. The CDR3 runs 14 residues. CDR3 coding DNA: TGCGCCAGCAGCGGCGGACAGGGCACAGATACGCAGTATTTT. Amino acids: CASSGGQGTDTQYF.

The chain carries TRBV30 and TRBJ1-1, with D tentatively TRBD1 (5 bases). There are 13 residues in the CDR3. Germline assignment: CDR1 GTSNPN and CDR2 SVGIG (reference sequence). V lost 3 bases and J 1 base, leaving 9 bases between the germline ends. CDR3 loop: CAWSQRGNTEAFF. CDR3 nucleotide sequence: TGTGCCTGGAGCCAAAGGGGGAACACTGAAGCTTTCTTT.

This clone was recorded a few times. The genes are TRBV9 and TRBJ1-1; D not resolved. Germline V gives CDR1 SGDLS, CDR2 YYNGEE. Deletions cut 4 bases from V and 10 bases from J, with 17 bases between. The CDR3 covers 13 residues. Written as DNA, the CDR3 is TGTGCCAGCAGCCCCCTCTCGGAGGCTGGAGCTTTCTTT. It specifies CASSPLSEAGAFF. The complete variable domain, with remaining parts taken from reference TRBV9 and TRBJ1-1, reads DSGVTQTPKHLITATGQRVTLRCSPRSGDLSVYWYQQSLDQGLQFLIQYYNGEERAKGNILERFSAQQFPDLHSELNLSSLELGDSALYFCASSPLSEAGAFFGQGTRLTVV.

V is TRBV6-5 and J is TRBJ2-1, with D perhaps TRBD2 (6 bases). Germline loops: CDR1 MNHEY, CDR2 SVGAGI. V lost 6 bases and J 10 bases, leaving 22 bases between the germline ends. This CDR3 is built from 15 residues. The CDR3 spells CASSPGTGLRGEQFF. The CDR3 DNA reads TGTGCCAGCAGCCCCGGGACTGGTCTAAGAGGGGAGCAGTTCTTC.

Concerning this clone: The conserved final phenylalanine or tryptophan is absent from the CDR3, which likely points to a read error. The limits of the CDR3 on the DNA are not certain, so only TCRdb's listed CDR3 is given. J is TRBJ2-4 and V is TRBV5-6; the D call of TRBD1 is as the table states it, not checked on the DNA. Counting both end residues, the CDR3 totals 14 amino acids. The germline gives CDR1 SGHDT, CDR2 YYEEEE. The CDR3 loop reads CASSFGPGGQGVSL.

The rearrangement joins TRBV25-1 to TRBJ1-3; possibly TRBD1 for D (5 bases). CDR1 is MGHDK and CDR2 is SYGVNS in the germline V gene. The CDR3 length is 12 residues. V was clipped by 5 bases and J by 4 bases, with 6 bases between them. The CDR3 DNA sequence: TGTGCCAGCAGTAGACAGGGAAACACCATATATTTT. It yields the protein CASSRQGNTIYF.

This chain joins TRBV27 and TRBJ1-2, with 9 bases matching TRBD1. The germline V gene has CDR1 MNHEY and CDR2 SMNVEV (reference sequence). This CDR3 is built from 17 residues. Germline trimming cut 0 bases from V and 1 base from J; bases unmatched to any gene: 6. CDR3 amino acids: CASSLSLGTGNNYGYTF. The DNA for the CDR3 is TGTGCCAGCAGTTTATCCCTCGGGACAGGGAATAACTATGGCTACACCTTC.

This clone is a singleton in its sample. V is TRBV9 and J is TRBJ2-7, with 12 bases that match TRBD2. Germline-derived CDR1 and CDR2 are SGDLS and YYNGEE. J was trimmed by 5 bases and V by 0 bases; bases with no gene match: 6. The CDR3 spans 16 residues. The DNA for the CDR3 is TGTGCCAGCAGCGTAGCCCTACTAGCGGGAGGCCACGAGCAGTACTTC. Translation gives CASSVALLAGGHEQYF.

The CDR3 sequence: CASSVEGGTASYNEQFF. CDR3 in DNA: TGTGCCAGCAGCGTAGAGGGCGGGACTGCCTCCTACAATGAGCAGTTCTTC. The V gene is TRBV9, the J gene TRBJ2-1; maybe TRBD2 (6 bases). V gave up 0 bases and J gave up 0 bases, with 13 bases separating them. This CDR3 region has 17 residues. Germline CDR1 is SGDLS and CDR2 is YYNGEE.

This clone was found many times. The CDR3 region is CASMSRDRGYGYTF. The DNA of the CDR3 is TGTGCCAGTATGAGCCGGGACAGGGGTTATGGCTACACCTTC. The rearrangement joins TRBV19 to TRBJ1-2, with 10 bases aligning to TRBD1. V lost 7 bases, J lost 5 bases, and 7 bases stayed unmatched. The CDR3 runs to 14 residues. CDR1 is LNHDA and CDR2 is SQIVND in the germline V gene (reference sequence).